Listed here is a single T cell receptor beta chain. The CDR3 totals 16 residues. Losses at the gene ends were 3 bases for V and 2 bases for J; bases not matched to a gene: 7. CDR1 and CDR2 from the germline V gene are SGHKS and YYEKEE (reference sequence). These data come from a study of control samples from healthy donors and cancer patients. TCRdb's copy holds only in-frame clones and misses some; the assay was immunoSEQ multiplex PCR. The sample lists 75,000 to 95,000 clones, 85% to 95% seen once, with about 1.5% in the top ten. The origin of this receptor is a woman aged 30 to 39 in good health. Sequences were obtained from blood. The rearrangement joins TRBV5-5 to TRBJ2-7, with 11 positions matching TRBD2. The CDR3 reads CASSSRLAGYPYEQYF. The DNA of the CDR3 is TGTGCCAGCAGCTCCCGACTAGCGGGATACCCCTACGAGCAGTACTTC.